The entry that follows covers one T cell receptor beta chain sequence. What it binds is unknown. The data stem from a study of cytomegalovirus exposure and HLA in healthy donors. Regarding the study as a whole: When a later analysis compared HLA-associated TCR beta chains with equally common others, the HLA-associated chains turned out to be more clonally expanded and to have lower generation probabilities. Segments of the TCR beta V type were, in most cases, productive about 87% or about 30% of the time in an earlier analysis.

PCR involved 60 Vbeta and 13 Jbeta primers. Libraries were prepared by immunoSEQ multiplex PCR; TCRdb keeps only in-frame clonotypes and omits some of them. The sample has roughly 99,000 clones; under 80% are singletons. CDR1 SGHTA and CDR2 FQGTGA come from the germline V gene. V was cut by 2 bases and J by 3 bases, with 17 bases left in between. The CDR3 is 16 amino acids. Sequenced sample: PBMCs. The sequence was collected from a male donor in good health and CMV-seronegative. This chain links TRBV7-3 with TRBJ2-7, with D tentatively TRBD2 (5 bases). The CDR3 here is CASSLHMTNGYYEQYF. The CDR3, as DNA: TGTGCCAGCAGCTTACATATGACTAACGGGTACTACGAGCAGTACTTC. Full variable domain (rest looked up from reference TRBV7-3 and TRBJ2-7): GAGVSQTPSNKVTEKGKYVELRCDPISGHTALYWYRQSLGQGPEFLIYFQGTGAADDSGLPNDRFFAVRPEGSVSTLKIQRTERGDSAVYLCASSLHMTNGYYEQYFGPGTRLTVT.